Listed below are T cell receptor beta chains from one sample, sequenced in a study of patients and donors after allogeneic stem cell transplantation. MiXCR, applied by TCRdb to the RT-PCR reads, yields one record per CDR3 protein. The repertoire holds about a million distinct CDR3 sequences, with roughly 18% as singletons. Sequences were obtained from blood, either unsorted or a sorted T cell fraction (not recorded which). The receptors shown here come from a human donor who was either an allogeneic HSCT recipient or a stem cell or donor lymphocyte infusion donor (not recorded which). It is not recorded whose cells these are; they may come from a transplant donor. Each CDR3 is given with its conserved first and last residue. Each record gives: V gene, D gene, J gene, clone size, CDR3 DNA, CDR3 protein. A D gene is named only where the DNA matches it firmly. Size tells how often a clone was seen (once, few, many) or the class of an expanded clone, and some rows leave it out.

TRBV5-1	-	TRBJ2-1	-	TGCGCCAGCAGCTTGTGGGGCCAGGGTGGAAGTGAGCAGTTCTTC	CASSLWGQGGSEQFF
TRBV4-1	-	TRBJ1-4	few	TGCGCCAGCAGCCCCCTAGGGCTTGCAAGCGAAAAACTGTTTTTT	CASSPLGLASEKLFF
TRBV20-1	-	TRBJ2-3	few	TGCAGTGCACGGAACTCAGGGGCGGAAGATACGCAGTATTTT	CSARNSGAEDTQYF
TRBV2	-	TRBJ1-1	-	TGTGCCAGCAGTGAAAGGCCGGCTGGTCCCACTGAAGCTTTCTTT	CASSERPAGPTEAFF
TRBV29-1	TRBD1	TRBJ1-1	few	TGCAGCGGGGGGGGGGGACAGGGTCCCACTGAAGCTTTCTTT	CSGGGGQGPTEAFF
TRBV5-8	TRBD1	TRBJ2-7	few	TGTGCCAGCAGCTTGCCCGGGACAGCTTACTCCTACGAGCAGTACTTC	CASSLPGTAYSYEQYF
TRBV5-1	-	TRBJ1-4	few	TGCGCCAGCAGCTTGTCCGGCGCAGCTAATGAAAAACTGTTTTTT	CASSLSGAANEKLFF
TRBV4-1	-	TRBJ1-1	few	TGCGCCAGCAGCCAGGTCTCGGACTTACTCATGAACACTGAAGCTTTCTTT	CASSQVSDLLMNTEAFF
TRBV5-6	TRBD2	TRBJ2-2	-	TGTGCCAGCAGCTTGGAGGGACTAGCGGGGTTGAACACCGGGGAGCTGTTTTTT	CASSLEGLAGLNTGELFF
TRBV6-5	TRBD1	TRBJ1-2	-	TGTGCCAGCAGTTACCTGTCGGGACAGACTAACTATGGCTACACCTTC	CASSYLSGQTNYGYTF
TRBV6-5	-	TRBJ2-2	-	TGTGCCAGCAGTTACCCGCTCCCGGATGCCGGGGAGCTGTTTTTT	CASSYPLPDAGELFF
TRBV7-2	TRBD1	TRBJ1-1	few	TGTGCCAGCAGCCCCCAGACAGGGCGGAACACTGAAGCTTTCTTT	CASSPQTGRNTEAFF
TRBV29-1	-	TRBJ2-5	many	TGCAGCGTTGAAGGCGGCGTACAAGAGACCCAGTACTTC	CSVEGGVQETQYF
TRBV12-3/TRBV12-4	-	TRBJ2-5	-	TGTGCCAGCGGCCCCCCCACTTCTAGCGCGGGGGAGACCCAGTACTTC	CASGPPTSSAGETQYF
TRBV20-1	-	TRBJ2-2	few	TGCAGTGCTAACGGGTTCGTCGGCGGGGAGCTGTTTTTT	CSANGFVGGELFF
TRBV5-6	-	TRBJ2-7	-	TGTGCCAGCAGCTGCCGGGACGGAGGGTTTTACGAGCAGTACTTC	CASSCRDGGFYEQYF
TRBV20-1	TRBD2	TRBJ2-1	many	TGCAGTGCTAGAGGGCCGAAGGGACTACCCCAGTTCTTC	CSARGPKGLPQFF
TRBV7-3	TRBD1	TRBJ1-5	-	TGTGCCAGCAGCTTAAGGACAGGGTATCGTCAGCCCCAGCATTTT	CASSLRTGYRQPQHF
TRBV5-1	-	TRBJ1-6	-	TGCGCCAGCAGCCCCTACCCCCAGGGCGGTAATTCACCCCTCCACTTT	CASSPYPQGGNSPLHF
TRBV7-3	-	TRBJ1-1	-	TGTGCCAGCAGCCCCCCGCGTCCGAACACTGAAGCTTTCTTT	CASSPPRPNTEAFF
TRBV3-1	-	TRBJ2-5	few	TGTGCCAGCAGCCGCGGCGTAACCTCGGAGACCCAGTACTTC	CASSRGVTSETQYF
TRBV3-1	TRBD1	TRBJ2-7	-	TGTGCCAGCAGCCAAGGCACAGGGGTGTCCTACGAGCAGTACTTC	CASSQGTGVSYEQYF
TRBV7-6	TRBD2	TRBJ2-3	-	TGTGCCAGCAACGTTGGGACTAGCTTCACAGATACGCAGTATTTT	CASNVGTSFTDTQYF
TRBV4-3	-	TRBJ1-2	-	TGCGCCAGCAGCCATGAAACCTCCGGGGCCACTAACTATGGCTACACCTTC	CASSHETSGATNYGYTF
TRBV20-1	-	TRBJ1-2	-	TGCAGTGCTAGATCCCCTCAGGGGTCGGGCTACACCTTC	CSARSPQGSGYTF